A single sample gave rise to the 4 T cell receptor beta chains below, sequenced in a study of T cell responses to AZD1222 COVID-19 vaccine. Some clones are missing from TCRdb's copy, which holds only in-frame ones; the method was immunoSEQ multiplex PCR. The table shows about 100,000 clones, with about nine tenths occurring only once. Sequencing used peripheral blood, obtained on day 0 of AZD1222 vaccination. These receptors originate from an adult in good health.

This chain joins TRBV5-5 and TRBJ1-2; D not certain. The V gene's germline CDR1 is SGHKS and CDR2 YYEKEE (reference sequence). CDR3 length equals 14 residues. The ends were cut back, 0 bases at V and 6 bases at J, with 12 bases in the middle. In DNA form, the CDR3 reads TGTGCCAGCAGCTTGGGGGCCAGGTGGGATGGCTACACCTTC. This codes for CASSLGARWDGYTF. Based on the CDR3 plus reference TRBV5-5 and TRBJ1-2, the full variable domain is DAGVTQSPTHLIKTRGQQVTLRCSPISGHKSVSWYQQVLGQGPQFIFQYYEKEERGRGNFPDRFSARQFPNYSSELNVNALLLGDSALYLCASSLGARWDGYTFGSGTRLTVV.

This clone was seen more than once but under ten times. The chain recombines TRBV6-4 with TRBJ2-2; a possible D gene is TRBD1 (6 bases). Per the germline V gene, CDR1 is MRHNA and CDR2 is SNTAGT. The CDR3 consists of 15 residues. V shed 0 bases and J shed 5 bases, with 10 bases lying between them. The CDR3 loop is CASSDSPQGTGELFF. In DNA, the CDR3 is TGTGCCAGCAGTGACTCTCCCCAGGGGACCGGGGAGCTGTTTTTT.

This clone was seen just once. The gene calls are TRBV9 and TRBJ2-3; no clear D. V was shortened by 7 bases and J by 0 bases, with 3 bases between the two germline ends. The CDR3 covers 11 residues. CDR1 is SGDLS, CDR2 YYNGEE, per germline. CDR3 DNA: TGTGCCAGCGCTAGCACAGATACGCAGTATTTT. It encodes CASASTDTQYF. Drawing the rest from reference TRBV9 and TRBJ2-3, the complete variable domain is DSGVTQTPKHLITATGQRVTLRCSPRSGDLSVYWYQQSLDQGLQFLIQYYNGEERAKGNILERFSAQQFPDLHSELNLSSLELGDSALYFCASASTDTQYFGPGTRLTVL.

This clone was observed a few times. The chain has TRBV28 and TRBJ1-2; D is possibly TRBD1 (5 bases). The germline V and J ends were trimmed by 3 bases and 5 bases, with 10 bases remaining between them. The CDR3 has 13 amino acids. Germline loops: CDR1 MDHEN, CDR2 SYDVKM. CDR3 in DNA: TGTGCCAGCAGTTTGAGGGGCCTTTATGGCTACACCTTC. It translates to CASSLRGLYGYTF.